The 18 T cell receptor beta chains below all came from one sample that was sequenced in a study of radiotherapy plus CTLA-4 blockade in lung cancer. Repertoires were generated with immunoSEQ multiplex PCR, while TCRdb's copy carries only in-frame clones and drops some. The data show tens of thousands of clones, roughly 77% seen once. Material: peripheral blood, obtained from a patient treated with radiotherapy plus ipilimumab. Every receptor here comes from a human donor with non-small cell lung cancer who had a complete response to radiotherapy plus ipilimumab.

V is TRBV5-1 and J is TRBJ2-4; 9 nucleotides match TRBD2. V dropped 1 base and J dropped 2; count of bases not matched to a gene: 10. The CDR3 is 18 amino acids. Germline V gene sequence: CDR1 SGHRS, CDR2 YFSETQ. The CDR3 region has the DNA TGCGCCAGCAGCTTGCCGGGGCGGGAGGGATCGACCAAAAACATTCAGTACTTC. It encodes CASSLPGREGSTKNIQYF.

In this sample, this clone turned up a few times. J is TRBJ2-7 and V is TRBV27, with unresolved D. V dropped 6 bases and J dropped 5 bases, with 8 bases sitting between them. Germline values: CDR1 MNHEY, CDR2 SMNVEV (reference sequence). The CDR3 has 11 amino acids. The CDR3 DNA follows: TGTGCCAGCAGCGCCCGGGACGAGCAGTACTTC. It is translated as CASSARDEQYF.

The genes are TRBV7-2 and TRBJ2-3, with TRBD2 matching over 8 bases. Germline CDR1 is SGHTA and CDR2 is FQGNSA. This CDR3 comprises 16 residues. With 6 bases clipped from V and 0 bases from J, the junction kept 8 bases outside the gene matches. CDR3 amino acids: CASSFTSGASTDTQYF. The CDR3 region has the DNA TGTGCCAGCAGTTTTACTAGCGGTGCTAGCACAGATACGCAGTATTTT.

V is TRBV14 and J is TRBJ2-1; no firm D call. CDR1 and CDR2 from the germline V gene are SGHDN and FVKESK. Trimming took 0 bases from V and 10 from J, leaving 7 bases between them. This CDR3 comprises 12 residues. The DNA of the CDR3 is TGTGCCAGCAGCCAAGACATCCAGGAGCAGTTCTTC. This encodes CASSQDIQEQFF. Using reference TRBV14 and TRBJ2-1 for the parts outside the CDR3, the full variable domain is EAGVTQFPSHSVIEKGQTVTLRCDPISGHDNLYWYRRVMGKEIKFLLHFVKESKQDESGMPNNRFLAERTGGTYSTLKVQPAELEDSGVYFCASSQDIQEQFFGPGTRLTVL.

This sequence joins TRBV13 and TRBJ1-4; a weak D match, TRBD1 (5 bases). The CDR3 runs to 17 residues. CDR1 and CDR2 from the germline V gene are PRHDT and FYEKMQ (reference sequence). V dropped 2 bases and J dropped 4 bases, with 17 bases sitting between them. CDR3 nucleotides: TGTGCCAGCAGCTTATTCAAGGGAGGGGATGATAATGAAAAACTGTTTTTT. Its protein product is CASSLFKGGDDNEKLFF. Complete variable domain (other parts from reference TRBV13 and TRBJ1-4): AAGVIQSPRHLIKEKRETATLKCYPIPRHDTVYWYQQGPGQDPQFLISFYEKMQSDKGSIPDRFSAQQFSDYHSELNMSSLELGDSALYFCASSLFKGGDDNEKLFFGSGTQLSVL.

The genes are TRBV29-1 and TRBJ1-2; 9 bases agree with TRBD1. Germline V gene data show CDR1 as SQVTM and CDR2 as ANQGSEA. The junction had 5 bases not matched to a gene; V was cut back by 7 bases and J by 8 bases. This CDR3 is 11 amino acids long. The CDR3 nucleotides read TGCAGCGCACAGGGGGCGCGGGGCTACACCTTC. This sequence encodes CSAQGARGYTF.

This chain's CDR3 is CASSLTGLKAAGYEQYV. Here the CDR3 DNA reads TGTGCCAGCAGCTTAACAGGCCTAAAGGCGGCGGGATACGAGCAGTACGTC. V usage is TRBV11-2 and J usage is TRBJ2-7, with TRBD2 as a possible D gene (6 bases). Trimming removed 2 bases from V and 4 bases from J, with 21 bases in between. This CDR3 has 17 residues. Germline values: CDR1 SGHAT, CDR2 FQNNGV.

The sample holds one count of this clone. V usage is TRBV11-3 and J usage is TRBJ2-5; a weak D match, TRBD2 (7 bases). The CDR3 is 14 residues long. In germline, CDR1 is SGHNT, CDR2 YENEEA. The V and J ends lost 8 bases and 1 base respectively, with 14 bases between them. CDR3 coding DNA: TGTGCCAGCGGGGGGGGACAAACCCAAGAGACCCAGTACTTC. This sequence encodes CASGGGQTQETQYF.

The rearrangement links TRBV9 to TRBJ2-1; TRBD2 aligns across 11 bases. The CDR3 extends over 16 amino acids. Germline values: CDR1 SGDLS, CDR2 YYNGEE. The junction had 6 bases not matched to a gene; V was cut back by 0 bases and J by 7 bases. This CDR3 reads CASSVVGSGGVNEQFF. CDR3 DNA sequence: TGTGCCAGCAGCGTAGTCGGTAGCGGGGGGGTTAATGAGCAGTTCTTC. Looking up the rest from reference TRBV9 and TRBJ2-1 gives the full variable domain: DSGVTQTPKHLITATGQRVTLRCSPRSGDLSVYWYQQSLDQGLQFLIQYYNGEERAKGNILERFSAQQFPDLHSELNLSSLELGDSALYFCASSVVGSGGVNEQFFGPGTRLTVL.

The CDR3 region is CASRYGGEGEKLFF. The DNA of the CDR3 is TGCGCCAGCAGATACGGAGGGGAAGGCGAAAAACTGTTTTTT. This rearrangement joins TRBV4-1 to TRBJ1-4, with D maybe TRBD1 (5 bases). Germline V gene sequence: CDR1 MGHRA, CDR2 YSYEKL. Trimming took 6 bases from V and 8 from J, leaving 16 bases between them. CDR3 size: 14 residues.

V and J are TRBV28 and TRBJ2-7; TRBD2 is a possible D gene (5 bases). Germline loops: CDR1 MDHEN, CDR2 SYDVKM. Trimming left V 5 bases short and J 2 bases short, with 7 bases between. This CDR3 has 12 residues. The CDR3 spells CASSEGTYEQYV. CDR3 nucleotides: TGTGCCAGCAGTGAGGGAACCTACGAGCAGTACGTC.

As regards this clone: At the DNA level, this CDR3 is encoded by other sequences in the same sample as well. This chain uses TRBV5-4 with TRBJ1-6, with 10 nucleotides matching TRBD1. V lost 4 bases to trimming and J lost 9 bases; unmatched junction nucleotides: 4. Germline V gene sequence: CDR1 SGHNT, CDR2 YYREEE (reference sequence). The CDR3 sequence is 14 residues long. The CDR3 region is CASSVDRGGSPLHF. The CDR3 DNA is TGTGCCAGCAGCGTGGACAGGGGGGGTTCACCCCTCCACTTT.

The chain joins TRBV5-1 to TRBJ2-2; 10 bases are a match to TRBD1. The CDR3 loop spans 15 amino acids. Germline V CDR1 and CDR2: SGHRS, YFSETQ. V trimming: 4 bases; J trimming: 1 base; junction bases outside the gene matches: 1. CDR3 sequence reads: CASSRDRGNTGELFF. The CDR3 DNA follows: TGCGCCAGCAGCAGGGACAGGGGGAACACCGGGGAGCTGTTTTTT.

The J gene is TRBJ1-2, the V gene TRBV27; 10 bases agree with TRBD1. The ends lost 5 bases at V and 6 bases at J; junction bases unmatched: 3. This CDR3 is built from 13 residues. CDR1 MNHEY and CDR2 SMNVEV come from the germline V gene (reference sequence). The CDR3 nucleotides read TGTGCCAGCAGTCTCGGGACAGGGGATGGCTACACCTTC. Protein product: CASSLGTGDGYTF.

CDR3 region: CASSHTRGLDTEAFF. The CDR3 DNA reads TGTGCCAGCAGCCACACCCGGGGGTTGGACACTGAAGCTTTCTTT. This chain links TRBV5-6 with TRBJ1-1; D possibly corresponds to TRBD1 (5 bases). This CDR3 region has 15 residues. Trimming removed 4 bases from V and 3 bases from J, with 16 bases in between. Germline CDR1 and CDR2: SGHDT and YYEEEE.

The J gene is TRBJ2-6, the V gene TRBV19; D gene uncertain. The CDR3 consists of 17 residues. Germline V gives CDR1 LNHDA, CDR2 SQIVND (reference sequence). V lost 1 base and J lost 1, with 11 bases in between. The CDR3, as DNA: TGTGCCAGTAGTATAGCTCGGTCGGTGTCTGGGGCCAACGTCCTGACTTTC. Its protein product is CASSIARSVSGANVLTF.

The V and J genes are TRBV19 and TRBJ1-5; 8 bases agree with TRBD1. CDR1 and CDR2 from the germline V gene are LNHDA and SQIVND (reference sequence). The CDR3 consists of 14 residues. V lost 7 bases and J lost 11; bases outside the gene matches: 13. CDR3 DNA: TGTGCCAGTATGGGACAGGCCCTCCGAGGGTCCCAGCATTTT. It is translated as CASMGQALRGSQHF. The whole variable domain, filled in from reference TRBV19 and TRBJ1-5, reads DGGITQSPKYLFRKEGQNVTLSCEQNLNHDAMYWYRQDPGQGLRLIYYSQIVNDFQKGDIAEGYSVSREKKESFPLTVTSAQKNPTAFYLCASMGQALRGSQHFGDGTRLSIL.

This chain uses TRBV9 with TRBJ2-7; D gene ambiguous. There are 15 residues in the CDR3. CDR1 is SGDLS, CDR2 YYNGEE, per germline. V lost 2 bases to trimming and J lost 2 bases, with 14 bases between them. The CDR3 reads CASSVSFPPTYEQYF. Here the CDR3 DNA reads TGTGCCAGCAGCGTTAGCTTCCCGCCAACCTACGAGCAGTACTTC.